The 8 T cell receptor beta chains below come from one sample, sequenced in a study of T cells after yellow fever vaccination. A single record per CDR3 protein comes from TCRdb applying MiXCR to the 5' RACE reads. The top ten clones hold roughly 23% of a sample with 90,000 to 130,000 distinct CDR3 sequences, approximately 8.4% of them seen once. The source material was CD8+ T cells sorted from PBMCs, sampled 45 days after the yellow fever booster vaccination. These receptor sequences come from a young man who received the YFV17D yellow fever vaccine.

This clonotype was recorded at least ten times. The chain joins TRBV12-3 or TRBV12-4 to TRBJ2-2; the D is unclear. Trimming took 3 bases from V and 0 from J, leaving 8 bases between them. The CDR3 sequence is 15 residues long. The CDR3: CASSFSATNTGELFF. Here the CDR3 DNA reads TGTGCCAGCAGTTTTTCGGCTACGAACACCGGGGAGCTGTTTTTT.

This clonotype was picked up many times. This chain uses TRBV12-3 or TRBV12-4 with TRBJ2-5, with D hard to call. V shed 6 bases and J shed 5 bases, with 10 bases lying between them. This CDR3 is built from 12 residues. Written as DNA, the CDR3 is TGTGCCAGCAGCCGTATGGGGGAGACCCAGTACTTC. Its translation: CASSRMGETQYF.

This clonotype has at least ten counts. The chain employs TRBV2 and TRBJ2-3; 12 bases align to TRBD2. Germline loops: CDR1 SNHLY, CDR2 FYNNEI. The CDR3 is 15 residues long. The trim removed 4 bases at V and 5 bases at J, leaving 4 bases unmatched. As DNA, the CDR3 is TGTGCCAGCAGTGGACTAGCGGGAGTACTAGATACGCAGTATTTT. It translates to CASSGLAGVLDTQYF.

This clonotype came up many times. The chain recombines TRBV7-8 with TRBJ2-7, with D perhaps TRBD1 or TRBD2 (5 bases each). Germline V gene data show CDR1 as SGHVS and CDR2 as FQNEAQ. The length of the CDR3 is 14 residues. V lost 3 bases and J 4 bases, leaving 13 bases between the germline ends. The CDR3 here is CASSFLGDGYEQYF. DNA for the CDR3: TGTGCCAGCAGCTTTCTAGGGGACGGTTACGAGCAGTACTTC.

This clonotype came up a few times. This sequence joins TRBV5-5 and TRBJ2-7, with D possibly being TRBD2 (5 bases). Germline V CDR1 and CDR2: SGHKS, YYEKEE (reference sequence). Trimming removed 1 base from V and 3 bases from J, with 14 bases in between. The CDR3 is made up of 15 amino acids. Written as DNA, the CDR3 is TGTGCCAGCAGCTTGAGTCCTGAGGGCGTCTACGAGCAGTACTTC. Translated: CASSLSPEGVYEQYF.

Many counts were recorded for this clonotype. The chain has TRBV24-1 and TRBJ2-5, with a possible D match to TRBD2 (6 bases). Germline V lookup: CDR1 KGHDR, CDR2 SFDVKD. This CDR3 contains 12 residues. Between the trimmed V and J ends, which lost 6 bases and 4 bases, there was a span of 8 bases. CDR3 protein: CATSPEGETQYF. The CDR3 nucleotides read TGTGCCACCAGTCCGGAGGGAGAGACCCAGTACTTC.

J is TRBJ1-1 and V is TRBV2; the D is unclear. The V gene's germline CDR1 is SNHLY and CDR2 FYNNEI. The CDR3 length is 11 residues. Trimming cost V 11 bases and J 5 bases, with 12 bases left between them. CDR3 in amino acids: CAPVEATEAFF. The CDR3 bases are TGTGCCCCCGTCGAAGCGACTGAAGCTTTCTTT. Variable domain in full (rest from reference TRBV2 and TRBJ1-1): EPEVTQTPSHQVTQMGQEVILRCVPISNHLYFYWYRQILGQKVEFLVSFYNNEISEKSEIFDDQFSVERPDGSNFTLKIRSTKLEDSAMYFCAPVEATEAFFGQGTRLTVV.

Ten or more counts support this clonotype. The chain has TRBV6-2 or TRBV6-3 and TRBJ2-1, with D possibly TRBD2 on 6 matching bases. CDR1 is MNHEY, CDR2 SVGEGT, per germline. The V end was cut by 5 bases, the J end by 0 bases, with 11 bases between. The CDR3 spans 15 residues. The CDR3 DNA reads TGTGCCAGCAGTCAGTTAGCGGCCTCCTACAATGAGCAGTTCTTC. Translated, it gives CASSQLAASYNEQFF.